Following are 27 T cell receptor beta chains from one sample sequenced in a study of shared clonotypes between healthy human individuals (TCRdb year 2020). The library was obtained by the immunoSEQ multiplex PCR assay. Held by TCRdb, this immuneACCESS table contains in-frame sequences only and omits some clones. Under half of the omission traces to an unresolved V gene where checked; the cause of the rest is unknown. Present in this sample are hundreds of thousands of clones, roughly 72% of which were seen just once. The top ten clonotypes cover 1.5% to 2% of the sample. Sequencing was performed on memory CD4+ T cells sorted from blood. The intended sense of this specimen's cell subset or site label: CD45RA-negative fraction. The origin of the receptors is a woman in her twenties or thirties in good health.

This rearrangement joins TRBV30 to TRBJ1-2, with D possibly matching TRBD1 (5 bases). CDR1 is GTSNPN and CDR2 is SVGIG in the germline V gene (reference sequence). The CDR3 totals 13 residues. With 4 bases removed from V and 5 bases from J, the gap between germline ends came to 14 bases. CDR3 nucleotides: TGTGCCTGGAACGAGGGGCCCCAATATGGCTACACCTTC. Encoded protein: CAWNEGPQYGYTF.

This chain connects TRBV10-3 to TRBJ2-7; 7 bases fit TRBD2. V was clipped by 2 bases and J by 1 base; unmatched bases: 5. Germline CDR1 and CDR2: ENHRY and SYGVKD. The CDR3 contains 15 residues. CDR3 sequence reads: CAISERGRASYEQYF. The CDR3, as DNA: TGTGCCATCAGTGAGAGAGGGAGGGCTTCCTACGAGCAGTACTTC.

This clone appeared a single time. This chain uses TRBV28 with TRBJ2-3, with TRBD2 matching 9 bases. The CDR3 contains 17 residues. The germline CDR1 and CDR2 sequences are MDHEN and SYDVKM. The J segment lost 6 bases and the V segment lost 4 bases, leaving 14 bases of the junction unmatched. The CDR3 sequence: CASSSPLAGMGGDTQYF. CDR3 in DNA: TGTGCCAGCAGTTCTCCACTAGCGGGCATGGGCGGGGATACGCAGTATTTT.

This clone came up once. The chain uses TRBV19 and TRBJ2-3, with 10 bases that match TRBD2. V shed 2 bases and J 0 bases; nucleotides not matched to a gene: 5. CDR1 is LNHDA, CDR2 SQIVND, per germline (reference sequence). The length of the CDR3 is 17 residues. CDR3 nucleotide sequence: TGTGCCAGTAGTATAATATGGACTAGCGGAAGCACAGATACGCAGTATTTT. Translated, it gives CASSIIWTSGSTDTQYF.

The chain carries TRBV7-7 and TRBJ1-1, with D hard to call. Germline V CDR1 and CDR2: SSHAT, FNYEAQ (reference sequence). The CDR3 sequence is 13 residues long. Trimming pared 3 bases from V and 3 bases from J, leaving 8 bases between. Written as DNA, the CDR3 is TGTGCCAGCAGCTTGGACGGCCACACTGAAGCTTTCTTT. Encoded protein: CASSLDGHTEAFF.

The CDR3 spells CASSPPPLRVVLGPYEQYF. CDR3 DNA sequence: TGTGCCAGCAGTCCCCCCCCTTTACGTGTGGTGCTCGGACCCTACGAGCAGTACTTC. This rearrangement joins TRBV28 to TRBJ2-7, with unresolved D. The V gene's germline CDR1 is MDHEN and CDR2 SYDVKM. V shed 5 bases and J shed 2 bases, with 28 bases lying between them. The CDR3 consists of 19 residues.

The chain recombines TRBV30 with TRBJ1-1; D gene ambiguous. V lost 2 bases and J 6 bases, leaving 16 bases between the germline ends. The V gene's germline CDR1 is GTSNPN and CDR2 SVGIG (reference sequence). The CDR3 covers 14 residues. CDR3 protein: CAWSPDPPRSEAFF. CDR3 DNA sequence: TGTGCCTGGAGTCCCGACCCCCCCCGCTCTGAAGCTTTCTTT.

The chain is built from TRBV19 and TRBJ2-3, with TRBD2 identical over 7 bases. This CDR3 is 15 amino acids long. Trimming cost V 6 bases and J 3 bases; bases outside gene matches: 9. Germline V CDR1 and CDR2: LNHDA, SQIVND (reference sequence). CDR3 sequence: CASSFRDYRTDTQYF. Here the CDR3 DNA reads TGTGCCAGTAGCTTCCGGGACTATAGGACAGATACGCAGTATTTT.

The chain carries TRBV27 and TRBJ2-1; 7 bases are shared with TRBD2. This CDR3 has 17 residues. Losses at the gene ends were 0 bases for V and 0 bases for J; bases not matched to a gene: 5. Germline V gene sequence: CDR1 MNHEY, CDR2 SMNVEV (reference sequence). In DNA form, the CDR3 reads TGTGCCAGCAGTTTATCGAAACTAGCGAGCTCCTACAATGAGCAGTTCTTC. This sequence encodes CASSLSKLASSYNEQFF.

This clone was counted at least ten times. Other DNA variants within this sample encode the same CDR3. This chain joins TRBV5-4 and TRBJ2-1; D is possibly TRBD1 (5 bases). V gave up 1 base and J gave up 6 bases, with 5 bases separating them. The CDR3 consists of 12 residues. CDR1 and CDR2 (germline): SGHNT, YYREEE (reference sequence). As DNA, the CDR3 is TGTGCCAGCAGCTTGACAGGCAATGAGCAGTTCTTC. Amino acid sequence: CASSLTGNEQFF.

This clone was detected only a few times. Different DNA sequences within this sample yield the same CDR3. The rearrangement uses TRBV11-2 and TRBJ2-2; D possibly matches TRBD1 or TRBD2 (6 bases each). There are 16 residues in the CDR3. The germline V gene has CDR1 SGHAT and CDR2 FQNNGV. V shed 5 bases and J shed 0 bases, with 13 bases lying between them. CDR3 DNA: TGTGCCAGCAGCCGTACAGGGACTTCGAACACCGGGGAGCTGTTTTTT. This encodes CASSRTGTSNTGELFF.

The gene calls are TRBV7-9 and TRBJ1-1, with unresolved D. Germline lookup yields CDR1 SEHNR and CDR2 FQNEAQ (reference sequence). The CDR3 sequence is 13 residues long. V was cut by 5 bases and J by 3 bases, with 10 bases left in between. CDR3 sequence: CASSVNGDTEAFF. In DNA, the CDR3 is TGTGCCAGCAGCGTCAACGGAGACACTGAAGCTTTCTTT.

The CDR3, as DNA: TGTGCCACTCGTCGGGGCTCTGGAAACACCATATATTTT. This sequence encodes CATRRGSGNTIYF. The chain couples TRBV28 to TRBJ1-3; D uncertain. V lost 10 bases and J lost 0, with 10 bases in between. The CDR3 is made up of 13 amino acids. From germline, CDR1 is MDHEN and CDR2 SYDVKM.

The chain employs TRBV20-1 and TRBJ2-7; D perhaps matches TRBD1 (6 bases). CDR3 length: 11 residues. Germline V CDR1 and CDR2: DFQATT, SNEGSKA (reference sequence). V shed 7 bases and J shed 7 bases, with 14 bases lying between them. DNA of the CDR3: TGCAGTGTTCTACAGGGTAGGGAGCAGTACTTC. Its protein is CSVLQGREQYF.

This chain uses TRBV6-1 with TRBJ2-7; TRBD2 matches at 10 bases. V was clipped by 2 bases and J by 3 bases; unmatched bases: 4. The CDR3 runs 15 residues. Germline assignment: CDR1 MNHNS and CDR2 SASEGT. In nucleotides, the CDR3 is TGTGCCAGCAGTGAACTAGCGGGAGTTGTCTACGAGCAGTACTTC. As protein: CASSELAGVVYEQYF.

This clone came up once. The chain combines TRBV18 with TRBJ2-6; 9 nucleotides line up with TRBD1. The CDR3 spans 18 residues. V was clipped by 4 bases and J by 0 bases; unmatched bases: 7. Germline assignment: CDR1 KGHSH and CDR2 LQKENI. DNA for the CDR3: TGTGCCAGCTCACTCCGACAGGGGGAAAGCTCTGGGGCCAACGTCCTGACTTTC. Protein: CASSLRQGESSGANVLTF.

CDR3 DNA sequence: TGTGCCAGCAGCACACTATCGACAGGGTATTCGAATGGCTACACCTTC. Residues: CASSTLSTGYSNGYTF. The chain recombines TRBV5-5 with TRBJ1-2; 7 bases are a match to TRBD1. The J segment lost 6 bases and the V segment lost 4 bases, leaving 15 bases of the junction unmatched. This CDR3 spans 16 amino acids. Germline values: CDR1 SGHKS, CDR2 YYEKEE (reference sequence).

This clone was counted between two and nine times. The gene calls are TRBV7-6 and TRBJ1-1, with 8 bases lining up with TRBD1. Germline CDR1 and CDR2: SGHVS and FNYEAQ. The V segment lost 5 bases and the J segment 7 bases; nucleotides outside the gene matches: 6. The CDR3 is 13 amino acids. The CDR3, as DNA: TGTGCCAGCAGCGGCCGACAGGGGAATGAAGCTTTCTTT. It yields the protein CASSGRQGNEAFF.

On this clone itself: Different DNA sequences within this sample yield the same CDR3. The rearrangement joins TRBV29-1 to TRBJ1-2; the D is unclear. Per the germline V gene, CDR1 is SQVTM and CDR2 is ANQGSEA. This CDR3 region has 11 residues. Trimming left V 4 bases short and J 4 bases short, with 7 bases between. As DNA, the CDR3 is TGCAGCGTTGCCGGTCTCTATGGCTACACCTTC. It yields the protein CSVAGLYGYTF. Supplemented by reference TRBV29-1 and TRBJ1-2, the full variable domain reads SAVISQKPSRDICQRGTSLTIQCQVDSQVTMMFWYRQQPGQSLTLIATANQGSEATYESGFVIDKFPISRPNLTFSTLTVSNMSPEDSSIYLCSVAGLYGYTFGSGTRLTVV.

The chain links TRBV28 to TRBJ1-2; D gene ambiguous. The germline CDR1 and CDR2 sequences are MDHEN and SYDVKM. Trimming cost V 2 bases and J 3 bases, with 7 bases left between them. The CDR3 runs 13 residues. The CDR3 DNA follows: TGTGCCAGCAGTTTAAAGGTAGACTATGGCTACACCTTC. Protein: CASSLKVDYGYTF.

The chain uses TRBV15 and TRBJ2-7, with 8 bases that match TRBD2. The V gene end was trimmed by 5 bases and the J gene end by 1 base; junction bases not matched to a gene: 10. The CDR3 is 16 residues long. Germline loops: CDR1 LNHNV, CDR2 YYDKDF (reference sequence). In nucleotides, the CDR3 is TGTGCCACCAGCGGCCTTGCGGGGGGCTATTCCTACGAGCAGTACTTC. Protein: CATSGLAGGYSYEQYF.

This clone showed up just a few times. V usage is TRBV7-3 and J usage is TRBJ2-1, with 9 positions matching TRBD2. Losses at the gene ends were 2 bases for V and 5 bases for J; bases not matched to a gene: 4. CDR1 SGHTA and CDR2 FQGTGA come from the germline V gene. This CDR3 is 15 amino acids long. This chain's CDR3 is CASSLATSGDNEQFF. DNA for the CDR3: TGTGCCAGCAGCTTAGCGACTAGCGGCGACAATGAGCAGTTCTTC.

This chain uses TRBV20-1 with TRBJ1-1, with D unresolved. Between the trimmed V and J ends, which lost 4 bases and 10 bases, there was a span of 10 bases. Germline V CDR1 and CDR2: DFQATT, SNEGSKA (reference sequence). This CDR3 has 10 residues. The chain's CDR3 is CSAIDFGAFF. CDR3 sequence (DNA): TGCAGTGCTATCGATTTCGGAGCTTTCTTT.

The chain carries TRBV19 and TRBJ1-2; 9 nucleotides align to TRBD1. Per the germline V gene, CDR1 is LNHDA and CDR2 is SQIVND (reference sequence). The CDR3 has 15 residues. The V segment lost 10 bases and the J segment 1 base; nucleotides outside the gene matches: 10. The DNA of the CDR3 is TGTGCCACCCACAATGACAGGGGGATTAACTATGGCTACACCTTC. This sequence encodes CATHNDRGINYGYTF.

This clone was seen just once. This chain connects TRBV2 to TRBJ2-1; no reliable D call. The V end was cut by 6 bases, the J end by 6 bases, with 12 bases between. The CDR3 has 13 amino acids. Per the germline V gene, CDR1 is SNHLY and CDR2 is FYNNEI. CDR3 nucleotide sequence: TGTGCCAGCAGCGACCGGCTAAGCAATGAGCAGTTCTTC. Its protein product is CASSDRLSNEQFF.

This clone has just a few counts. CDR3 sequence (DNA): TGTGCCAGCAGCCCACTGGGCCGGACAGGGGGCTATAACACTGAAGCTTTCTTT. It is translated as CASSPLGRTGGYNTEAFF. V usage is TRBV7-2 and J usage is TRBJ1-1, with TRBD1 matching 11 bases. This CDR3 comprises 18 residues. Germline V gene data show CDR1 as SGHTA and CDR2 as FQGNSA. J gave up 2 bases and V 5 bases, and 13 bases lay outside the gene matches.

V usage is TRBV29-1 and J usage is TRBJ1-1; 7 bases map to TRBD1. Trimming removed 6 bases from V and 11 bases from J; junction bases left unmatched: 12. The CDR3 sequence is 12 residues long. Germline V CDR1 and CDR2: SQVTM, ANQGSEA. CDR3 nucleotide sequence: TGCAGCGTGATAACAGGGGCGGCAGCGGCTTTCTTT. It encodes CSVITGAAAAFF. Full variable domain (missing parts from reference TRBV29-1 and TRBJ1-1): SAVISQKPSRDICQRGTSLTIQCQVDSQVTMMFWYRQQPGQSLTLIATANQGSEATYESGFVIDKFPISRPNLTFSTLTVSNMSPEDSSIYLCSVITGAAAAFFGQGTRLTVV.